This TCR beta chain stems from a study of blood T cell repertoires in COVID-19 (TCRdb year 2020). Background on the whole study: The collaborator samples originated in the United States, Italy and Spain and spanned the acute and convalescent phases of COVID-19. A de-identified subject ID, COVID-19 status, age in years and sex were almost always included in the sample metadata. The material from the prospective study consisted of cDNA or gDNA derived from T cells, B-cell-depleted T cells, or PBMCs. Samples were obtained from the ongoing ImmuneRACE study (first 160 participants) and from 1,200 or so subjects provided by 6 global collaborators. The repertoires were made available in a free public database intended to serve as a resource for research on the immune response to SARS-CoV-2. The dataset comprised deeply sampled blood TCRbeta repertoires from subjects exposed to, actively infected with, or recovered from COVID-19. Where available, HLA class I and class II types were obtained from metadata supplied by the sample provider rather than from assay-based typing.

The immunoSEQ Assay, a bias-controlled multiplex PCR, was used to amplify TCRbeta CDR3 regions from genomic DNA. Per the authors' processing: Within the assay, amplification of reference gene primers was used to estimate how many nucleated cells each sample contained. To quantify the absolute abundance of each unique TCRbeta CDR3 rearrangement, sequence reads were collapsed and filtered. For each sample, productive Simpson clonality was calculated by taking the square root of Simpson's diversity index across productive rearrangements. TCRdb obtained this table from immuneACCESS and retained in-frame rearrangements with V and J assigned. These tables miss some clones; where compared with another copy, unresolved V genes account for less than half of the shortfall, and the remainder is unexplained. V and J calls and clone size are given by that table; D and trimming were obtained from the DNA. Here the sample has approximately 150,000 clones; roughly 90% occur a single time. Of the sample, about 1.5% is held by the ten largest clones.

Note on this clone: Its antigen specificity is not known. Base qualities are not at hand, and no much larger clone is one base apart.

What the study reported, not specific to this receptor: The quantity of clinical and demographic metadata differed by source and by participant and was supplied without curation.

The CDR3 measures 12 amino acids from cysteine to phenylalanine. Only the CDR3 region is kept as DNA, spanning 36 bases read in frame from base 1. CDR1 LNHDA and CDR2 SQIVND were looked up in the germline V gene (reference sequence). The V and J ends are trimmed by 6 bases and 7 bases, leaving 13 bases between them. Whole blood was collected in K2EDTA tubes by collaborating institutions according to the institutions' own protocols. For TCRbeta analysis, collaborator samples were shipped as frozen whole blood, as isolated PBMCs, or as DNA extracted from either sample type. The sequence is built from TRBV19 and TRBJ2-7, with a weak D call of TRBD2 (6 bases match). Sequenced input: peripheral blood. The clonotype comes from a human donor in a cohort sampled during active COVID-19. The CDR3 protein sequence reads: CASRPPAGEQYF. The DNA reads TGTGCCAGTAGACCTCCTGCGGGGGAGCAGTACTTC.